This T cell receptor (beta chain) was retrieved from a study of OX40 agonist ivuxolimab in advanced cancers. Autoimmune disease history or systemic immunosuppression meant exclusion. Assay: immunoSEQ multiplex PCR; the TCRdb copy retains only in-frame clones and omits some. In the table there are nearly 65,000 clones, about 90% of which are singletons. Trimming took 0 bases from V and 4 from J, leaving 10 bases between them. CDR1 is SGHRS, CDR2 YFSETQ, per germline. This CDR3 contains 14 residues. The specimen comprised CD4+ or CD8+ T cells sorted from blood, sampled in a trial of the OX40 agonist ivuxolimab. This rearrangement joins TRBV5-1 to TRBJ1-2, with a weak D call TRBD1 (5 bases). The sequence came from an adult with an advanced solid tumor such as melanoma, head and neck, liver or kidney cancer. CDR3 loop: CASSLDGGSYGYTF. For the CDR3, the DNA is TGCGCCAGCAGCTTGGATGGGGGTAGCTATGGCTACACCTTC.